This T cell receptor beta chain was sequenced during a study of shared clonotypes between healthy human individuals. It was across several immunoSEQ plates that each subset's genomic DNA was evenly split. Produced via immunoSEQ multiplex PCR; TCRdb's table is partial and in-frame only. The sample contains a few million clones, about nine tenths of which appear only once. With 1 base removed from V and 0 bases from J, the gap between germline ends came to 10 bases. The CDR3 extends over 16 amino acids. Germline lookup yields CDR1 SGHRS and CDR2 YFSETQ. All participating donors were Caucasian adults from Nashville, Tennessee. Memory CD4+ cells were the fraction left after CD45RA+ naive selection. General observations from the study: Naive CD4 clonotypes were shared across a handful of donors at roughly 5%.

On this clone: The antigen remains undetermined.

Sequenced sample: naive CD4+ T cells from PBMCs. Regarding subset: CD45RA+ positively selected. The receptor was isolated from a man in his late teens or twenties in good health. Some clones in this sample may be carry-over from other donors' samples. V gene TRBV5-1 combines with J gene TRBJ2-2; unclear D gene. This CDR3 reads CASSLFSTTNTGELFF. In DNA form, the CDR3 reads TGCGCCAGCAGCTTGTTCAGCACTACGAACACCGGGGAGCTGTTTTTT.